This T cell receptor delta chain was captured in a study of γδ T cells in repeated Plasmodium falciparum infection (TCRdb year 2021). In terms of the full investigation: Malian children exposed to intense seasonal malaria transmission were enrolled in the natural-infection arm and compared with Australian children matched for age and gender. Four controlled human malaria infections were administered to five malaria-naive U.S. adults over around 620 days by bites from P. falciparum NF54-infected Anopheles stephensi mosquitoes. Controlled-infection subjects were sampled at baseline, immediately before selected infections, and 21 days after each infection. The gammadelta TCR repertoires from Mali were analysed in two ways: cross-sectionally during periods with no transmission, and longitudinally across episodes of acute febrile malaria. The study examined how repeated Plasmodium falciparum infection shapes the human gammadelta T cell repertoire, using natural infection in Mali and controlled human malaria infection. What the research found in general, with its limitations: Vgamma9/Vdelta2+ TCR repertoires kept a highly stable polyclonal repertoire across time and infection, and many TCRgamma sequences overlapped between individuals. Compared with Australian children, Malian children appeared to have Vdelta2-negative gammadelta TCR repertoires that were more clonally expanded, less diverse and less shared. In Vdelta2-negative gammadelta TCR repertoires, which were largely Vdelta1+, repeated controlled infections appeared to drive waves of new clonotype selection. Generalizability was limited because the Malian cohort was drawn from a small rural village of predominantly one ethnic group. Because the controlled-infection cohort was small, analysis of inter-individual variability in gammadelta T cell responses was limited.

V lost 3 bases and J lost 7 bases; the stretch between them is 27 bases long. The CDR3, from cysteine to phenylalanine, totals 16 residues. The retained sequence is limited to the CDR3, 48 bases, with the frame set at the first base. CDR1 and CDR2 were assigned from the germline V gene (reference sequence) as TVYSNPD and GDNSRS. The library was built by means of multiplex PCR. The sequencer listed for this sample is Illumina MiSeq. Every sorted gammadelta T cell sample had both its TCR gamma (TRG) and TCR delta (TRD) chains sequenced. The paper's data handling went like this. Clonotype tree plots, accumulated frequency of the top 20 clonotypes, diversity index (DI) and D75 metrics were included in the repertoire analyses. In TCRdb, clones were called once more from the public reads by CATT, and rows of identical DNA were later combined. None of the V and J calls come from the authors' own analysis; TCRdb made them. In this sample the table shows about 51,000 delta-chain clones, roughly 2% of which occur a single time. The ten largest clones capture 20% to 25% of the sample.

As concerns this clone: Its antigen remains unidentified. TCRdb assigns this DNA the protein of a much larger clone, which departs from its translation at residue 10; this likely reflects a read error, and the protein shown comes from translating the DNA.

Vgamma9/Vdelta2+ and Vdelta2-negative gammadelta T cell populations were flow-sorted from peripheral blood mononuclear cells for bulk TCR repertoire analysis. The receptor comes from a pool of human donors (malaria-infected and uninfected, not separated). Sequencing was done on a sample of gamma-delta T cells from blood. The chain was built from TRDV3 and TRDJ1, and TRDD3 may be the D gene, going by 5 matching bases. TCRdb carries no J gene annotation; the J gene was assigned here by matching the DNA with germline. The DNA sequence is given as TGTGCCTTCACCCTATCGGAGGGGAGAAGGGCTATTAAACTCATCTTT. It translates as CAFTLSEGRRAIKLIF. Supplemented by the reference TRDV3 and TRDJ1 proteins around the CDR3, the complete variable domain is CDKVTQSSPDQTVASGSEVVLLCTYDTVYSNPDLFWYRIRPDYSFQFVFYGDNSRSEGADFTQGRFSVKHILTQKAFHLVISPVRTEDSATYYCAFTLSEGRRAIKLIFGKGTRVTVEP.